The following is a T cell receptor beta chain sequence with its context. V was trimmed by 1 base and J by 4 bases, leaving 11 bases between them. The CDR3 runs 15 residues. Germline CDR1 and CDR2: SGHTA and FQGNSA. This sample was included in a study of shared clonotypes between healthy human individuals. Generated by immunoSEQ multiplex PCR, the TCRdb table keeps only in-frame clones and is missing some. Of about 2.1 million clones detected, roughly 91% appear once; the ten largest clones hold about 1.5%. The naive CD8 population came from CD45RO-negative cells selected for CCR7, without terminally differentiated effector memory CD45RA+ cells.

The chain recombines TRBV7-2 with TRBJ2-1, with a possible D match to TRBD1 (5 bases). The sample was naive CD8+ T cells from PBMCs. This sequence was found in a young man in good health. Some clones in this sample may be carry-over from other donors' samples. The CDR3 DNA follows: TGTGCCAGCAGCTTAGTAGGGGTTGGGTACAATGAGCAGTTCTTC. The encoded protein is CASSLVGVGYNEQFF.